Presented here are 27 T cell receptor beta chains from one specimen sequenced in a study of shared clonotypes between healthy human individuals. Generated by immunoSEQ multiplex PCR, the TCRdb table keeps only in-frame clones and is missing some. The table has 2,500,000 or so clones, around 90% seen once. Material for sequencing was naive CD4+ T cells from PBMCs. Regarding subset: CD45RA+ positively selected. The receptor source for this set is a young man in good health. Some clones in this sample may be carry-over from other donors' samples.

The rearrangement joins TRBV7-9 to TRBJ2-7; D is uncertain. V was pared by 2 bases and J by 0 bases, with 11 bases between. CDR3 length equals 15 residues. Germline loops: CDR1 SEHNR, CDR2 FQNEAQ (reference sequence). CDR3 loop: CASSLIRQNSYEQYF. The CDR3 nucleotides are TGTGCCAGCAGCTTAATAAGGCAAAACTCCTACGAGCAGTACTTC. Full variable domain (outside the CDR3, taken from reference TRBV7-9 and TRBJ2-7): DTGVSQNPRHKITKRGQNVTFRCDPISEHNRLYWYRQTLGQGPEFLTYFQNEAQLEKSRLLSDRFSAERPKGSFSTLEIQRTEQGDSAMYLCASSLIRQNSYEQYFGPGTRLTVT.

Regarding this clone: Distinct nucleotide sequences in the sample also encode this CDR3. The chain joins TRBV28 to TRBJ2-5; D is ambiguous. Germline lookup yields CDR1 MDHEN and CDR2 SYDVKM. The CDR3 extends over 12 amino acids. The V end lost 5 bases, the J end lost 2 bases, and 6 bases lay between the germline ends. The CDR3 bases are TGTGCCAGCAGTCCTCCTCAAGAGACCCAGTACTTC. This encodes CASSPPQETQYF.

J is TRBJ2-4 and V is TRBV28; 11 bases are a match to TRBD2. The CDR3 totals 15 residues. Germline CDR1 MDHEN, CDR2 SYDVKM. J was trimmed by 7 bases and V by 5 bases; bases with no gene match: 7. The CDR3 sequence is CASSPTSGMGNIQYF. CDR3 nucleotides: TGTGCCAGCAGTCCGACTAGCGGGATGGGGAACATTCAGTACTTC.

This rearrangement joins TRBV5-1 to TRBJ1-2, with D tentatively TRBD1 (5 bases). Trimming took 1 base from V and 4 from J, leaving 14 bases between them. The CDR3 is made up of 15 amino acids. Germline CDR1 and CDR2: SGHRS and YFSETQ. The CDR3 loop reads CASSLSPGALYGYTF. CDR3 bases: TGCGCCAGCAGCTTGTCGCCCGGGGCTCTCTATGGCTACACCTTC.

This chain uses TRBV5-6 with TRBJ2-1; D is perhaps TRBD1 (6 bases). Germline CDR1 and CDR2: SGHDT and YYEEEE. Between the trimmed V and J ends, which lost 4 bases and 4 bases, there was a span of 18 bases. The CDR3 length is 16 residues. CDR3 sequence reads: CASSPGTPGPYNEQFF. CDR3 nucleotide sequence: TGTGCCAGCAGCCCAGGGACACCCGGACCTTACAATGAGCAGTTCTTC.

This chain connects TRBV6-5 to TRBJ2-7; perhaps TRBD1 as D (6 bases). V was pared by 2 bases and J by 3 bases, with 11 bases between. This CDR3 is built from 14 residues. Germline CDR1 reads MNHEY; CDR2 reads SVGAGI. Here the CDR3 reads CASSYRGTNYEQYF. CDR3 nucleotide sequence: TGTGCCAGCAGTTACAGGGGGACAAACTACGAGCAGTACTTC.

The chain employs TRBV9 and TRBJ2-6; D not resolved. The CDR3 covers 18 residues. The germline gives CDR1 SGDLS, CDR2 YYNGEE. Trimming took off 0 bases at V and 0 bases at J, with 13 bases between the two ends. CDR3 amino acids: CASSVETEASSGANVLTF. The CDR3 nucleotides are TGTGCCAGCAGCGTAGAAACCGAGGCGAGCTCTGGGGCCAACGTCCTGACTTTC.

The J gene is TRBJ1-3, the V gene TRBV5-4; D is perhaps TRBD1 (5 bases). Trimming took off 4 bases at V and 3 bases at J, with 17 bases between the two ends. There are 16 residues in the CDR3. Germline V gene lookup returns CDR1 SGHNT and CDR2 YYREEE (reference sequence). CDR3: CASSPGPPGGGNTIYF. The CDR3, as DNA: TGTGCCAGCAGCCCTGGCCCTCCCGGGGGTGGAAACACCATATATTTT. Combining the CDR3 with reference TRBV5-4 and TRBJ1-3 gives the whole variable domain ETGVTQSPTHLIKTRGQQVTLRCSSQSGHNTVSWYQQALGQGPQFIFQYYREEENGRGNFPPRFSGLQFPNYSSELNVNALELDDSALYLCASSPGPPGGGNTIYFGEGSWLTVV.

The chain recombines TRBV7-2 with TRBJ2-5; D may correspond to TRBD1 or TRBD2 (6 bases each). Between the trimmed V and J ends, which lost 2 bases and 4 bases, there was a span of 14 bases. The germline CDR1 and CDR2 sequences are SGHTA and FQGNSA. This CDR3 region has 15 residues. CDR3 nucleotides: TGTGCCAGCAGCTTAAGTAGGGGGGCGGGAGAGACCCAGTACTTC. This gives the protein CASSLSRGAGETQYF.

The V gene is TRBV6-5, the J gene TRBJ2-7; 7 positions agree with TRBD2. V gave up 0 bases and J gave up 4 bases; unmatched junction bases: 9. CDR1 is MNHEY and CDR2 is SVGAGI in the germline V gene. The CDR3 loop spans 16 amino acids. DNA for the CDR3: TGTGCCAGCAGTTACTCCACGGGAGGCTGGTCGTACGAGCAGTACTTC. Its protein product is CASSYSTGGWSYEQYF.

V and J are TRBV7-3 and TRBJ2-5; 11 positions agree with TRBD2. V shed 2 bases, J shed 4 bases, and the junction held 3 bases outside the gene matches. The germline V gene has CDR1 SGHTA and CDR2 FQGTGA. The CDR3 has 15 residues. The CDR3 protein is CASSLAGLAGETQYF. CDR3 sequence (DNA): TGTGCCAGCAGCTTAGCCGGACTAGCGGGAGAGACCCAGTACTTC.

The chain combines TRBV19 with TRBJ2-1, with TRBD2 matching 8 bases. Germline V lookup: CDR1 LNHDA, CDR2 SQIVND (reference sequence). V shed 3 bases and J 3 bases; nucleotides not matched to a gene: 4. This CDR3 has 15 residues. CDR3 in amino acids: CASSMSGSSYNEQFF. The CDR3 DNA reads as TGTGCCAGTAGTATGAGCGGGAGCAGCTACAATGAGCAGTTCTTC.

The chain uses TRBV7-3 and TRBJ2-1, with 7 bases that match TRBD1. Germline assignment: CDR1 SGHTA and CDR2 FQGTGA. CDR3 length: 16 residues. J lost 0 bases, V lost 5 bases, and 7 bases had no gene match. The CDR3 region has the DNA TGTGCCAGCAGCCCACAGGGGTCGAGCTCCTACAATGAGCAGTTCTTC. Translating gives CASSPQGSSSYNEQFF.

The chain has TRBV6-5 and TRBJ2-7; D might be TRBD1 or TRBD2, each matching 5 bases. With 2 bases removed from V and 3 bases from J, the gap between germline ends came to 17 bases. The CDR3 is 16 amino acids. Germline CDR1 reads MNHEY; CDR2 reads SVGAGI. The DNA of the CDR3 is TGTGCCAGCAGTTACCGGGGCGACTGGTCCTTCTACGAGCAGTACTTC. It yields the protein CASSYRGDWSFYEQYF.

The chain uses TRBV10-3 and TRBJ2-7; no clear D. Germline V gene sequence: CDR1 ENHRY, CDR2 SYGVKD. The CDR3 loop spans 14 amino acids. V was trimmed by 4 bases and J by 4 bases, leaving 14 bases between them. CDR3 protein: CAISGGSDIYEQYF. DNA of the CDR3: TGTGCCATCAGTGGTGGTAGTGACATTTACGAGCAGTACTTC.

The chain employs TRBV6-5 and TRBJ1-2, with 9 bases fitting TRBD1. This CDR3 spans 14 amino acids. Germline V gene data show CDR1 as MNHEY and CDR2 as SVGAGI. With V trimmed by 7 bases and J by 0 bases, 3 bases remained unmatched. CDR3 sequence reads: CASKQGASNYGYTF. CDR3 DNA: TGTGCCAGCAAACAGGGGGCGTCTAACTATGGCTACACCTTC.

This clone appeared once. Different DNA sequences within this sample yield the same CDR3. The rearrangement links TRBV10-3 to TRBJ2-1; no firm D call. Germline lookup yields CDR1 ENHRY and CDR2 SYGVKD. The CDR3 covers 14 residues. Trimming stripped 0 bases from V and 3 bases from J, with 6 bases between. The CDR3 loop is CAISESSYYNEQFF. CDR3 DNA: TGTGCCATCAGTGAGTCCAGCTACTACAATGAGCAGTTCTTC.

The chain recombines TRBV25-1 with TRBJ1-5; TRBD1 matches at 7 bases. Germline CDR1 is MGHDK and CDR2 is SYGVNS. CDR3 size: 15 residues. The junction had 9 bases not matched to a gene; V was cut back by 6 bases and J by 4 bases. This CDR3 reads CASRCSPGGNQPQHF. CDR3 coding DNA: TGTGCCAGCAGGTGTTCACCAGGGGGTAATCAGCCCCAGCATTTT.

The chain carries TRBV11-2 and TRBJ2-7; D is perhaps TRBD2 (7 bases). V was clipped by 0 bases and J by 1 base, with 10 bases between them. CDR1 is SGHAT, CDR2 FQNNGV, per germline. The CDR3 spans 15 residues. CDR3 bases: TGTGCCAGCAGCTTAGAAGAGGGGGGGTCCTACGAGCAGTACTTC. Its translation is CASSLEEGGSYEQYF.

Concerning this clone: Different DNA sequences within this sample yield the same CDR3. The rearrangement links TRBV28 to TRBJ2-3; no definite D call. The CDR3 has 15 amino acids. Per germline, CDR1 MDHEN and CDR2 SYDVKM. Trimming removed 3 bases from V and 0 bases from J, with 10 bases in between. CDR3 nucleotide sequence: TGTGCCAGCAGTTTGGGCGGAACTAGCACAGATACGCAGTATTTT. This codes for CASSLGGTSTDTQYF.

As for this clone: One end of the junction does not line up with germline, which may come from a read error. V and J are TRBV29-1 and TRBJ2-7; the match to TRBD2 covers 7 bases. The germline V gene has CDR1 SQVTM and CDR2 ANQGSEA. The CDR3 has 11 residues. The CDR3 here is CSATSSHEQCF. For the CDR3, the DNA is TGCAGCGCGACTAGCAGCCACGAGCAGTGCTTC.

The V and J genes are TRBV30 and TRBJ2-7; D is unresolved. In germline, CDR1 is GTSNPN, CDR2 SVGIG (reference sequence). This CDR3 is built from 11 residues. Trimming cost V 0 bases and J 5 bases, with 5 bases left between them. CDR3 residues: CAWSVFHEQYF. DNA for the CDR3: TGTGCCTGGAGTGTGTTTCACGAGCAGTACTTC.

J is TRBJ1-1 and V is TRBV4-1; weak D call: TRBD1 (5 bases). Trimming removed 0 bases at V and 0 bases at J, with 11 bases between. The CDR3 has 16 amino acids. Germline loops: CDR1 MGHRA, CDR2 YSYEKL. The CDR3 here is CASSQDPGGLNTEAFF. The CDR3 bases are TGCGCCAGCAGCCAAGATCCTGGGGGTCTGAACACTGAAGCTTTCTTT.

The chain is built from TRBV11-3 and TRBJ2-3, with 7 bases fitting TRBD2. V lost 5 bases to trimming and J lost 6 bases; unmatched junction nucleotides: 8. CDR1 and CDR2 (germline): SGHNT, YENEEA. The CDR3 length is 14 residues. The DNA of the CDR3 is TGTGCCAGCAGCCCAGGACTAGTAGGGGATACGCAGTATTTT. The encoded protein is CASSPGLVGDTQYF.

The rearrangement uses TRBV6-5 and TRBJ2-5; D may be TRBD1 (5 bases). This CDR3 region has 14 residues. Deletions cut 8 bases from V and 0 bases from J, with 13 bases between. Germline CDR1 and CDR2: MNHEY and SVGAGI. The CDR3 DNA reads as TGTGCCAGCCACGGGCTGGACAACCAAGAGACCCAGTACTTC. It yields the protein CASHGLDNQETQYF.

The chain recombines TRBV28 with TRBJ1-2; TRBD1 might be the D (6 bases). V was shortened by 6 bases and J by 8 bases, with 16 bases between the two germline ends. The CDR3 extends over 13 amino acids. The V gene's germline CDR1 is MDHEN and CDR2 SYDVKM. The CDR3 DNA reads TGTGCCAGCAGAGGGGGACCCCAAAGGGGCTACACCTTC. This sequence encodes CASRGGPQRGYTF.

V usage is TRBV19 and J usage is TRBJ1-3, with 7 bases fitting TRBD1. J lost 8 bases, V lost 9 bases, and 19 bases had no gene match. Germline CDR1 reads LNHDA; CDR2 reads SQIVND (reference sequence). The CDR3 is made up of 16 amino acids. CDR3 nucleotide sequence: TGTGCCAGACCACAGACTCTGACCGGGACAGAGGACACCATATATTTT. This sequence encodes CARPQTLTGTEDTIYF.